This TCR beta chain was profiled in a study of blood T cell repertoires in COVID-19. The CDR3 sequence is 16 residues long. The germline V gene has CDR1 SGHRS and CDR2 YFSETQ. Losses at the gene ends were 4 bases for V and 3 bases for J; bases not matched to a gene: 9. Repertoires were generated with immunoSEQ multiplex PCR, while TCRdb's copy carries only in-frame clones and drops some. The sample shows around 250,000 clones, 88% of them seen only once. This clonotype was obtained from a woman aged 40 to 50 who had been exposed to COVID-19. The V and J genes are TRBV5-1 and TRBJ2-2; the match to TRBD1 covers 7 bases. The sequenced material came from PBMCs or T cells enriched from blood (not recorded which). This CDR3 is CASSPRDRPHTGELFF. The CDR3 coding sequence is TGCGCCAGCAGCCCCCGGGACAGACCTCACACCGGGGAGCTGTTTTTT.